The 27 T cell receptor beta chains reported below all come from one sample, sequenced in a study of T-cell memory formation after mild COVID-19. TCRdb reprocessed the 5' RACE reads via MiXCR and lists one record per CDR3 protein. The table records approximately 180,000 distinct CDR3 sequences, around 15% of them present only once. The sample consisted of PBMCs or a T cell subset sorted from them (not recorded which). The receptors here all came from an adult woman who had mild COVID-19 (a few samples of this study predate the infection). Cell type and time point are not known.

This clonotype has more than one count but fewer than ten. V gene TRBV7-6 combines with J gene TRBJ2-7; tentatively, D is TRBD2 (5 bases). The germline V gene has CDR1 SGHVS and CDR2 FNYEAQ. Trimming removed 5 bases from V and 7 bases from J, with 21 bases in between. CDR3 length equals 15 residues. CDR3 residues: CASSRTTFEGTEQYF. CDR3 bases: TGTGCCAGCAGCAGAACCACCTTTGAGGGAACGGAGCAGTACTTC.

V and J are TRBV2 and TRBJ2-1; 8 nucleotides match TRBD2. The V segment lost 6 bases and the J segment 10 bases; nucleotides outside the gene matches: 8. CDR1 and CDR2 from the germline V gene are SNHLY and FYNNEI. The CDR3 has 13 residues. This CDR3 is CASRAGLAAEQFF. In DNA form, the CDR3 reads TGTGCCAGCAGAGCAGGACTAGCAGCGGAGCAGTTCTTC.

This clonotype was seen a few times. The V and J genes are TRBV7-3 and TRBJ2-3, with TRBD2 identical over 8 bases. With V trimmed by 5 bases and J by 3 bases, 10 bases remained unmatched. Germline V CDR1 and CDR2: SGHTA, FQGTGA. CDR3 length equals 16 residues. The CDR3 coding sequence is TGTGCCAGCAGCCTAGGAGGGAGACTAGCGACAGATACGCAGTATTTT. It codes for CASSLGGRLATDTQYF.

This clonotype was seen more than once but under ten times. The genes are TRBV4-1 and TRBJ2-5; D assignment may be TRBD1 or TRBD2 (5 bases each). The CDR3 spans 14 residues. V dropped 1 base and J dropped 4 bases, with 10 bases sitting between them. Per germline, CDR1 MGHRA and CDR2 YSYEKL. As DNA, the CDR3 is TGCGCCAGCAGCCAAGTTAGTGGGACAGAGACCCAGTACTTC. It yields the protein CASSQVSGTETQYF.

The gene calls are TRBV5-5 and TRBJ2-6; either TRBD1 or TRBD2 may fit D (5 bases each). Germline values: CDR1 SGHKS, CDR2 YYEKEE (reference sequence). The CDR3 has 15 residues. Trimming cost V 5 bases and J 0 bases, with 9 bases left between them. DNA of the CDR3: TGTGCCAGCAGTGGGACGGGCTCTGGGGCCAACGTCCTGACTTTC. Its translation: CASSGTGSGANVLTF.

This clonotype appeared a single time. V gene TRBV5-1 combines with J gene TRBJ1-3, with D hard to call. Germline values: CDR1 SGHRS, CDR2 YFSETQ. The CDR3 contains 15 residues. With 3 bases removed from V and 1 base from J, the gap between germline ends came to 11 bases. CDR3 in DNA: TGCGCCAGCAGCTCTAGGGAAACATCTGGAAACACCATATATTTT. It codes for CASSSRETSGNTIYF.

This chain links TRBV4-2 with TRBJ1-2, with D hard to call. V lost 0 bases to trimming and J lost 0 bases, with 8 bases between them. CDR1 is LGHNA, CDR2 YNFKEQ, per germline. The CDR3 consists of 15 residues. CDR3 sequence reads: CASSQDITTNYGYTF. In DNA, the CDR3 is TGTGCCAGCAGCCAAGATATCACGACTAACTATGGCTACACCTTC.

This clonotype was detected a few times. The CDR3 loop is CASSLGGTSFGTDTQYF. The CDR3 coding sequence is TGTGCCAGCAGCTTAGGGGGGACTAGCTTCGGAACAGATACGCAGTATTTT. The rearrangement uses TRBV7-8 and TRBJ2-3; 9 bases agree with TRBD2. From germline, CDR1 is SGHVS and CDR2 FQNEAQ. The CDR3 totals 17 residues. V dropped 1 base and J dropped 3; count of bases not matched to a gene: 8. The variable domain in full, completed from reference TRBV7-8 and TRBJ2-3, reads GAGVSQSPRYKVAKRGQDVALRCDPISGHVSLFWYQQALGQGPEFLTYFQNEAQLDKSGLPSDRFFAERPEGSVSTLKIQRTQQEDSAVYLCASSLGGTSFGTDTQYFGPGTRLTVL.

This sequence joins TRBV7-2 and TRBJ2-5, with D perhaps TRBD2 (5 bases). The CDR3 consists of 15 residues. From germline, CDR1 is SGHTA and CDR2 FQGNSA. Trimming took off 2 bases at V and 0 bases at J, with 10 bases between the two ends. DNA for the CDR3: TGTGCCAGCAGCTTAAAACGGGGATACCAAGAGACCCAGTACTTC. The encoded protein is CASSLKRGYQETQYF.

This clonotype turned up a few times. The rearrangement uses TRBV5-1 and TRBJ1-2, with D uncertain. V lost 0 bases to trimming and J lost 4 bases, with 16 bases between them. This CDR3 contains 16 residues. Germline V gives CDR1 SGHRS, CDR2 YFSETQ. CDR3 coding DNA: TGCGCCAGCAGCTTGGAGGCCGGGCACCCCATCTATGGCTACACCTTC. This codes for CASSLEAGHPIYGYTF.

The chain is built from TRBV12-3 or TRBV12-4 and TRBJ1-5; the match to TRBD1 covers 8 bases. The CDR3 consists of 15 residues. Unmatched junction bases numbered 4, after V lost 6 bases and J lost 0 bases. The DNA for the CDR3 is TGTGCCAGCAGATCAGGGGGCCTTAGCAATCAGCCCCAGCATTTT. Its translation is CASRSGGLSNQPQHF.

This clonotype was seen only once. The chain links TRBV4-3 to TRBJ2-5; maybe TRBD2 (6 bases). Between the trimmed V and J ends, which lost 1 base and 5 bases, there was a span of 11 bases. The CDR3 totals 14 residues. Germline CDR1 reads LGHNA; CDR2 reads YSLEER. The CDR3 DNA sequence: TGCGCCAGCAGCCAAGGGGCGGGAACGGAGACCCAGTACTTC. Residues: CASSQGAGTETQYF.

A single count supports this clonotype. This CDR3 reads CASSQGLSYGYTF. Here the CDR3 DNA reads TGTGCCAGCAGCCAAGGCCTGAGCTATGGCTACACCTTC. The V gene is TRBV3-1, the J gene TRBJ1-2; D gene uncertain. V lost 1 base and J 4 bases, leaving 7 bases between the germline ends. CDR1 LGHDT and CDR2 YNNKEL come from the germline V gene (reference sequence). There are 13 residues in the CDR3.

Many counts were recorded for this clonotype. The V call is TRBV4-3, the J call TRBJ1-2; weak D call: TRBD1 (5 bases). The CDR3 is 16 residues long. V lost 0 bases, J lost 4 bases, and 15 bases lay in between. Germline loops: CDR1 LGHNA, CDR2 YSLEER. In DNA form, the CDR3 reads TGCGCCAGCAGCCAAGATCACATGGGGGGAAGCTATGGCTACACCTTC. It specifies CASSQDHMGGSYGYTF.

V and J are TRBV7-9 and TRBJ1-6; TRBD1 matches at 7 bases. Germline trimming cut 5 bases from V and 8 bases from J; bases unmatched to any gene: 9. CDR3 size: 15 residues. The V gene's germline CDR1 is SEHNR and CDR2 FQNEAQ (reference sequence). The CDR3 sequence: CASSQRGTEDSPLHF. The CDR3 DNA sequence: TGTGCCAGCAGCCAGAGGGGGACAGAGGATTCACCCCTCCACTTT. Complete variable domain (other parts from reference TRBV7-9 and TRBJ1-6): DTGVSQNPRHKITKRGQNVTFRCDPISEHNRLYWYRQTLGQGPEFLTYFQNEAQLEKSRLLSDRFSAERPKGSFSTLEIQRTEQGDSAMYLCASSQRGTEDSPLHFGNGTRLTVT.

The genes are TRBV19 and TRBJ2-1, with TRBD1 as a possible D gene (6 bases). The CDR3 extends over 14 amino acids. V lost 5 bases and J lost 7, with 15 bases in between. From germline, CDR1 is LNHDA and CDR2 SQIVND (reference sequence). The CDR3 loop reads CASSFHRVRNEQFF. CDR3 bases: TGTGCCAGTAGTTTCCACAGGGTGCGGAATGAGCAGTTCTTC.

In this sample, this clonotype turned up many times. This rearrangement joins TRBV5-1 to TRBJ2-6; D remains unclear. CDR3 length: 16 residues. Germline V CDR1 and CDR2: SGHRS, YFSETQ. Trimming pared 7 bases from V and 4 bases from J, leaving 18 bases between. For the CDR3, the DNA is TGCGCCAGCGCCCGCGAAATAGGTTCCGGGGCCAACGTCCTGACTTTC. Protein product: CASAREIGSGANVLTF.

This chain connects TRBV27 to TRBJ2-7; D gene unclear. The V and J ends lost 6 bases and 0 bases respectively, with 15 bases between them. Germline V lookup: CDR1 MNHEY, CDR2 SMNVEV (reference sequence). This CDR3 has 15 amino acids. For the CDR3, the DNA is TGTGCCAGCAGACCCACCTCCAGGAGCTCCTACGAGCAGTACTTC. Its translation is CASRPTSRSSYEQYF.

The rearrangement uses TRBV24-1 and TRBJ2-5; TRBD1 agrees at 12 bases. Unmatched junction bases numbered 5, after V lost 4 bases and J lost 6 bases. CDR3 length equals 15 residues. Germline loops: CDR1 KGHDR, CDR2 SFDVKD. CDR3 in DNA: TGTGCCACCAGTGAATCCGGGACAGGGGGCAAGACCCAGTACTTC. Translating gives CATSESGTGGKTQYF.

The gene calls are TRBV20-1 and TRBJ1-6, with unresolved D. The CDR3 length is 12 residues. Germline V gene data show CDR1 as DFQATT and CDR2 as SNEGSKA (reference sequence). The V end lost 3 bases, the J end lost 8 bases, and 8 bases lay between the germline ends. CDR3 DNA: TGCAGTGCTAGTAGGCGGGATTCACCCCTCCACTTT. Its translation: CSASRRDSPLHF.

This clonotype was picked up a small number of times. V and J are TRBV14 and TRBJ2-2; 7 bases agree with TRBD2. The germline gives CDR1 SGHDN, CDR2 FVKESK. The CDR3 runs to 15 residues. The ends lost 1 base at V and 6 bases at J; junction bases unmatched: 5. The CDR3 here is CASSQASGVSGELFF. The DNA for the CDR3 is TGTGCCAGCAGCCAAGCAAGCGGGGTTTCCGGGGAGCTGTTTTTT.

CDR3 bases: TGTGCCATCAGTGAGACAGGGGGCTCAAAAAACATTCAGTACTTC. Translating it yields CAISETGGSKNIQYF. This chain connects TRBV10-3 to TRBJ2-4; 9 positions match TRBD1. The CDR3 runs 15 residues. Germline V CDR1 and CDR2: ENHRY, SYGVKD. The V gene end was trimmed by 2 bases and the J gene end by 4 bases; junction bases not matched to a gene: 3.

With regard to this clonotype: A much larger clone sits a single nucleotide away, making a read error possible. Lacking the conserved final phenylalanine or tryptophan, this CDR3 likely reflects a read error. The V and J genes are TRBV5-6 and TRBJ1-6; D not certain. V lost 4 bases, J lost 7 bases, and 18 bases lay in between. Germline lookup yields CDR1 SGHDT and CDR2 YYEEEE. This CDR3 comprises 16 residues. The DNA of the CDR3 is TGTGCCAGCAGCATTGGGCCTAGGGTCGAAAATTCACCCCTCCACTCT. Protein: CASSIGPRVENSPLHS.

This clonotype was found a few times. The chain uses TRBV20-1 and TRBJ2-3; no reliable D call. The germline CDR1 and CDR2 sequences are DFQATT and SNEGSKA (reference sequence). The CDR3 length is 10 residues. With 6 bases removed from V and 7 bases from J, the gap between germline ends came to 8 bases. DNA for the CDR3: TGCAGTGCAATGACGAATACGCAGTATTTT. This codes for CSAMTNTQYF.

This clonotype turned up a few times. V usage is TRBV24-1 and J usage is TRBJ1-4; unclear D gene. The CDR3 is made up of 13 amino acids. Trimming pared 7 bases from V and 5 bases from J, leaving 10 bases between. Germline values: CDR1 KGHDR, CDR2 SFDVKD. CDR3 nucleotide sequence: TGTGCCACCAGCGCCCGGGCCAATGAAAAACTGTTTTTT. Translated, it gives CATSARANEKLFF.

The sample holds many counts of this clonotype. This chain's CDR3 is CSARDGARPVYNEQFF. CDR3 in DNA: TGCAGTGCTAGAGATGGCGCCCGGCCTGTTTACAATGAGCAGTTCTTC. The chain has TRBV20-1 and TRBJ2-1, with D unclear. The CDR3 consists of 16 residues. V lost 0 bases, J lost 4 bases, and 16 bases lay in between. Germline CDR1 DFQATT, CDR2 SNEGSKA (reference sequence).

The chain has TRBV15 and TRBJ2-5; 10 nucleotides align to TRBD2. The CDR3 extends over 16 amino acids. CDR1 and CDR2 (germline): LNHNV, YYDKDF (reference sequence). V shed 3 bases, J shed 5 bases, and the junction held 9 bases outside the gene matches. CDR3 in amino acids: CATSRRKGLAYETQYF. DNA of the CDR3: TGTGCCACCAGCAGGCGAAAGGGACTAGCGTACGAGACCCAGTACTTC.